This section outlines one T cell receptor (beta chain) sequence together with its context. What it binds is not known. This entry belongs to a study of a mutant IDH1 vaccine in newly diagnosed glioma. The time point: week 5, during vaccination. Each dose of the vaccine consisted of 300 ug of mutant IDH1 20-mer peptide, with topical imiquimod. Clones were sequenced by immunoSEQ multiplex PCR, and TCRdb holds only the in-frame ones, with some missing. The sample has over 45,000 clones, around 80% seen once. The CDR3 spans 18 residues. Germline CDR1 and CDR2: LGHNA and YSLEER. V gave up 0 bases and J gave up 2 bases; unmatched junction bases: 12.

The V call is TRBV4-3, the J call TRBJ2-7, with 8 bases lining up with TRBD2. This TCR was recovered from a woman between 50 and 59 years old with glioma. This specimen was PBMCs, taken from a glioma patient whose treatment included an IDH1 peptide vaccine. In DNA, the CDR3 is TGCGCCAGCAGCCAAGATCGGGTGGAGCGGGGGTCAACCTACGAGCAGTACTTC. Its translation: CASSQDRVERGSTYEQYF.